This is a list of T cell receptor beta chains from one sample in a study of blood T cell repertoires in COVID-19. TCRdb keeps only in-frame clones here, not all; method: immunoSEQ multiplex PCR. The top ten clones hold 7.8% of a sample with 250,000 to 350,000 clones, roughly 86% of them seen once. The material sequenced was peripheral blood. These receptors all come from a woman in her forties or fifties who had recovered from COVID-19. The CDR3 runs from the conserved cysteine through the conserved F or W. Fields, in order: J gene, D gene, clone size, V gene, CDR3 DNA, CDR3 protein. D genes are given only for firm matches. Where a row states a size, it is once, few, many or the class of an expanded clone; other rows omit it.

j_gene: TRBJ1-6
d_gene: -
abundance: -
v_gene: TRBV10-3
CDR3nt: TGTGCCATCAGTGAGTTCGGGGGGGCGGTCAATAATTCACCCCTCCACTTT
CDR3aa: CAISEFGGAVNNSPLHF

j_gene: TRBJ1-5
d_gene: TRBD1
abundance: -
v_gene: TRBV28
CDR3nt: TGTGCCAGCAGTCCCGGACAGGGAAGCAATCAGCCCCAGCATTTT
CDR3aa: CASSPGQGSNQPQHF

j_gene: TRBJ2-3
d_gene: TRBD1
abundance: -
v_gene: TRBV6-1
CDR3nt: TGTGCCAGCAGTGCCCGGGACAGGGGTGTTCAAGATACGCAGTATTTT
CDR3aa: CASSARDRGVQDTQYF

j_gene: TRBJ2-5
d_gene: TRBD1
abundance: -
v_gene: TRBV4-1
CDR3nt: TGCGCCAGCAGCCAAGAAAGGCACAGGGGAGTAGGCCAAGAGACCCAGTACTTC
CDR3aa: CASSQERHRGVGQETQYF

j_gene: TRBJ1-1
d_gene: -
abundance: few
v_gene: TRBV9
CDR3nt: TGTGCCAGCAGCGATCTAGCGAACACTGAAGCTTTCTTT
CDR3aa: CASSDLANTEAFF

j_gene: TRBJ2-3
d_gene: -
abundance: -
v_gene: TRBV9
CDR3nt: TGTGCCAGCAGCGTGGGGCGGGGCCTTAGCACAGATACGCAGTATTTT
CDR3aa: CASSVGRGLSTDTQYF

j_gene: TRBJ1-2
d_gene: TRBD1
abundance: -
v_gene: TRBV28
CDR3nt: TGTGCCAGCAAACAGGGGGACTATGGCTACACCTTC
CDR3aa: CASKQGDYGYTF

j_gene: TRBJ1-1
d_gene: -
abundance: -
v_gene: TRBV30
CDR3nt: TGTGCCTGGATTACAGGTGATCCGCTGGAAGCTTTCTTT
CDR3aa: CAWITGDPLEAFF

j_gene: TRBJ2-3
d_gene: -
abundance: -
v_gene: TRBV3-1/TRBV3-2
CDR3nt: TGTGCCAGCAGCCAAGTGGGCCTAGTGCGTAGGGGGGGTACGCAGTATTTT
CDR3aa: CASSQVGLVRRGGTQYF

j_gene: TRBJ1-2
d_gene: TRBD1
abundance: -
v_gene: TRBV27
CDR3nt: TGTGCCAGCAGGGACAGGGAAGGGAACTATGGCTACACCTTC
CDR3aa: CASRDREGNYGYTF

j_gene: TRBJ2-7
d_gene: -
abundance: few
v_gene: TRBV7-9
CDR3nt: TGTGCCAGCAGCTTAGGCGGCGGGAACTACGAGCAGTACTTC
CDR3aa: CASSLGGGNYEQYF

j_gene: TRBJ1-1
d_gene: -
abundance: -
v_gene: TRBV12-3/TRBV12-4
CDR3nt: TGTGCCAGCAGTCCCCCTACGAACACTGAAGCTTTCTTT
CDR3aa: CASSPPTNTEAFF

j_gene: TRBJ1-3
d_gene: -
abundance: -
v_gene: TRBV28
CDR3nt: TGTACTAGGGGGTCTGGAAACACCATATATTTT
CDR3aa: CTRGSGNTIYF

j_gene: TRBJ1-1
d_gene: TRBD1
abundance: -
v_gene: TRBV19
CDR3nt: TGTGCCAGTAGTCCGCAGGGGGTTGAAGCTTTCTTT
CDR3aa: CASSPQGVEAFF

j_gene: TRBJ1-6
d_gene: -
abundance: -
v_gene: TRBV7-3
CDR3nt: TGTGCCAGCAGCTTAGACCTGGGGGCGTCACCCCTCCACTTT
CDR3aa: CASSLDLGASPLHF

j_gene: TRBJ2-3
d_gene: -
abundance: -
v_gene: TRBV7-3
CDR3nt: TGTGCCAGCAGCTTAGGGGCCGGCAGGGTGGCAGATACGCAGTATTTT
CDR3aa: CASSLGAGRVADTQYF

j_gene: TRBJ1-2
d_gene: TRBD1
abundance: -
v_gene: TRBV19
CDR3nt: TGTGCCAGTACCGAACAGGGGCTTTCGTGGTCTTATGGCTACACCTTC
CDR3aa: CASTEQGLSWSYGYTF

j_gene: TRBJ2-5
d_gene: TRBD2
abundance: -
v_gene: TRBV9
CDR3nt: TGTGCCAGCAGCGGAGCAACTAGCGGCGTGGGAGAGACCCAGTACTTC
CDR3aa: CASSGATSGVGETQYF

j_gene: TRBJ1-4
d_gene: -
abundance: -
v_gene: TRBV5-1
CDR3nt: TGCGCCAGCAGCTCGATCGACGGGAATGAAAAACTGTTTTTT
CDR3aa: CASSSIDGNEKLFF

j_gene: TRBJ2-1
d_gene: TRBD2
abundance: -
v_gene: TRBV19
CDR3nt: TGTGCCAGTAGTAGTAGCGGGAGGCACCCGAGCGATGAGCAGTTCTTC
CDR3aa: CASSSSGRHPSDEQFF

j_gene: TRBJ2-5
d_gene: -
abundance: -
v_gene: TRBV7-8
CDR3nt: TGTGCCAGCAGCCAACAAACAGTTCTGGAGACCCAGTACTTC
CDR3aa: CASSQQTVLETQYF

j_gene: TRBJ2-7
d_gene: -
abundance: -
v_gene: TRBV10-3
CDR3nt: TGTGCCATCAGTGAGCAACACAGGGAGCCCTACGAGCAGTACTTC
CDR3aa: CAISEQHREPYEQYF

j_gene: TRBJ2-5
d_gene: -
abundance: -
v_gene: TRBV6-5
CDR3nt: TGTGCCAGCAGTTCGCAGTACCAAGAGACCCAGTACTTC
CDR3aa: CASSSQYQETQYF

j_gene: TRBJ2-5
d_gene: -
abundance: -
v_gene: TRBV11-2
CDR3nt: TGTGCCACCAAGAGCCCCGAGCAGGGGGAGACCCAGTACTTC
CDR3aa: CATKSPEQGETQYF

j_gene: TRBJ1-1
d_gene: -
abundance: -
v_gene: TRBV19
CDR3nt: TGTGCCAGTAGTATTGGCGGGGGCTTGAGCACTGAAGCTTTCTTT
CDR3aa: CASSIGGGLSTEAFF

j_gene: TRBJ2-5
d_gene: -
abundance: -
v_gene: TRBV9
CDR3nt: TGTGCCAGCAGCGTAGCTGGCGTGGGAGCAGAGACCCAGTACTTC
CDR3aa: CASSVAGVGAETQYF

j_gene: TRBJ2-3
d_gene: TRBD1
abundance: -
v_gene: TRBV9
CDR3nt: TGTGCCAGCAGGAGTGGACAGGGGGGTAGCACAGATACGCAGTATTTT
CDR3aa: CASRSGQGGSTDTQYF

j_gene: TRBJ2-7
d_gene: -
abundance: -
v_gene: TRBV5-1
CDR3nt: TGCGCCAGCAGCCTACAAAATGACAGGCTAGACTTC
CDR3aa: CASSLQNDRLDF

j_gene: TRBJ1-2
d_gene: -
abundance: -
v_gene: TRBV6-5
CDR3nt: TGTGCCAGCAGTAGGGCATTTACAGGATCCGTCGGCTACACCTTC
CDR3aa: CASSRAFTGSVGYTF

j_gene: TRBJ1-4
d_gene: -
abundance: once
v_gene: TRBV28
CDR3nt: TGTGCCAGCAGTTTTGCAGGGGAAGGGGAAAAACTGTTTTTT
CDR3aa: CASSFAGEGEKLFF

j_gene: TRBJ2-7
d_gene: TRBD1
abundance: few
v_gene: TRBV6-6
CDR3nt: TGTGCCGCCGAAGCGGACAGGAGTCCTTACGAGCAGTACTTC
CDR3aa: CAAEADRSPYEQYF

j_gene: TRBJ1-1
d_gene: TRBD1
abundance: -
v_gene: TRBV4-2
CDR3nt: TGTGCCAGCAGCCAAGTCCAGGGGGCATGGGGCACTGAAGCTTTCTTT
CDR3aa: CASSQVQGAWGTEAFF

j_gene: TRBJ2-5
d_gene: TRBD2
abundance: few
v_gene: TRBV2
CDR3nt: TGTGCCAGCAGTGAGACTAGCGGGGTTGGGGAGACCCAGTACTTC
CDR3aa: CASSETSGVGETQYF

j_gene: TRBJ2-5
d_gene: -
abundance: -
v_gene: TRBV7-2
CDR3nt: TGTGCCAGCAGCTCGGACATTGACCAGTACTTC
CDR3aa: CASSSDIDQYF

j_gene: TRBJ2-1
d_gene: -
abundance: -
v_gene: TRBV11-2
CDR3nt: TGTGCCAGCAGCTTAATGGGGCCCAATGAGCAGTTCTTC
CDR3aa: CASSLMGPNEQFF

j_gene: TRBJ2-2
d_gene: -
abundance: -
v_gene: TRBV29-1
CDR3nt: TGCAGCGTGGCAGGGGACACCGGGGAGCTGTTTTTT
CDR3aa: CSVAGDTGELFF

j_gene: TRBJ2-2
d_gene: -
abundance: -
v_gene: TRBV18
CDR3nt: TGTGCCAGCTCACCACTATCAGGGGTCTTGAACACCGGGGAGCTGTTTTTT
CDR3aa: CASSPLSGVLNTGELFF

j_gene: TRBJ2-7
d_gene: -
abundance: -
v_gene: TRBV11-2
CDR3nt: TGTGCCAGCAGCGGACAAGGATCCTACGAGCAGTACTTC
CDR3aa: CASSGQGSYEQYF

j_gene: TRBJ2-7
d_gene: -
abundance: -
v_gene: TRBV5-6
CDR3nt: TGTGCCAGCAGCCGTACAGGGAGCTCCTACGAGCAGTACTTC
CDR3aa: CASSRTGSSYEQYF

j_gene: TRBJ1-5
d_gene: -
abundance: -
v_gene: TRBV6-5
CDR3nt: TGTGCCAGCAGTTACAGGGGACAACCTAATCAGCCCCAGCATTTT
CDR3aa: CASSYRGQPNQPQHF

j_gene: TRBJ2-3
d_gene: TRBD2
abundance: -
v_gene: TRBV3-1/TRBV3-2
CDR3nt: TGTGCCAGCAGCCTAGCGGGAGGCACAGATACGCAGTATTTT
CDR3aa: CASSLAGGTDTQYF

j_gene: TRBJ2-7
d_gene: TRBD1
abundance: -
v_gene: TRBV6-5
CDR3nt: TGTGCCAGCAGTTCCGGACAGGGCTACGAGCAGTACTTC
CDR3aa: CASSSGQGYEQYF

j_gene: TRBJ2-1
d_gene: TRBD1
abundance: -
v_gene: TRBV24-1
CDR3nt: TGTGCCACCAGTGAAAGGGACAGGTCGGAACTAAATGAGCAGTTCTTC
CDR3aa: CATSERDRSELNEQFF

j_gene: TRBJ1-1
d_gene: -
abundance: -
v_gene: TRBV15
CDR3nt: TGTGCCACCAGCGGAGGCGGTCTAATGAACACTGAAGCTTTCTTT
CDR3aa: CATSGGGLMNTEAFF

j_gene: TRBJ2-5
d_gene: -
abundance: -
v_gene: TRBV3-1/TRBV3-2
CDR3nt: TGTGCCAGCAGCCAAGATTTTACAGGGTCAGGAGGGACCCAGTACTTC
CDR3aa: CASSQDFTGSGGTQYF

j_gene: TRBJ2-7
d_gene: TRBD1
abundance: once
v_gene: TRBV5-5
CDR3nt: TGTGCCAGCAGCTTGTCAGGGGGCTACTACGAGCAGTACTTC
CDR3aa: CASSLSGGYYEQYF

j_gene: TRBJ1-2
d_gene: -
abundance: -
v_gene: TRBV4-2
CDR3nt: TGTGCCAGCAGCCAAGATACAGGAGACTATGGCTACACCTTC
CDR3aa: CASSQDTGDYGYTF

j_gene: TRBJ2-3
d_gene: TRBD2
abundance: -
v_gene: TRBV4-3
CDR3nt: TGCGCCAGCAGCCAGGGAGGGACTAGCAGAGATACGCAGTATTTT
CDR3aa: CASSQGGTSRDTQYF

j_gene: TRBJ2-3
d_gene: -
abundance: -
v_gene: TRBV7-9
CDR3nt: TGTGCCAGCAGCTTAGCCTGGAAGATAGGGGGAACGCAGTATTTT
CDR3aa: CASSLAWKIGGTQYF